The following is a T cell receptor beta chain sequence with its context. A junction boundary mismatches the germline segment, possibly from a read error. The sample belongs to a study of blood T cells in healthy people across ages. Germline-derived CDR1 and CDR2 are SEHNR and FQNEAQ (reference sequence). The CDR3 is 13 amino acids. With a J-beta primer mix and a sample-barcoded 5' primer, a second PCR ran about 6 to 11 cycles. TCRdb passed the 5' RACE reads through MiXCR, listing each CDR3 protein once. The table includes roughly 930,000 distinct CDR3 sequences, about 44% detected once. The clonotype was recovered from a man aged 25 to 45 in good health. Sequenced material: blood. This chain joins TRBV7-9 and TRBJ1-2; D is perhaps TRBD1 (6 bases). The CDR3 region is CACSIQGSYGYTF. The DNA of the CDR3 is TGTGCCTGCAGCATACAGGGAAGCTATGGCTACACCTTC.